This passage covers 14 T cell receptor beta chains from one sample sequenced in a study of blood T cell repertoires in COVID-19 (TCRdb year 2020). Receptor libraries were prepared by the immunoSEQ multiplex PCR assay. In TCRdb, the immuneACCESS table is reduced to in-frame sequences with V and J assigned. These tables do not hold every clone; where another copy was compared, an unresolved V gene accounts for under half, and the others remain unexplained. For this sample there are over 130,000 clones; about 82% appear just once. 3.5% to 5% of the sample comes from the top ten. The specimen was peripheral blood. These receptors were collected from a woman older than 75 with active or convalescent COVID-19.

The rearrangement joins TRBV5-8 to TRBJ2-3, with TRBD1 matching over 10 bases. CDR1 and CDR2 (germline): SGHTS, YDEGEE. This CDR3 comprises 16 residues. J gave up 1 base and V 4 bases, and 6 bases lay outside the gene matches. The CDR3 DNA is TGTGCCAGCAGCACGACAGGGGGCAGGGGCACAGATACGCAGTATTTT. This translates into CASSTTGGRGTDTQYF. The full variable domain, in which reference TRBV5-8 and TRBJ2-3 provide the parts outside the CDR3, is EAGVTQSPTHLIKTRGQQATLRCSPISGHTSVYWYQQALGLGLQFLLWYDEGEERNRGNFPPRFSGRQFPNYSSELNVNALELEDSALYLCASSTTGGRGTDTQYFGPGTRLTVL.

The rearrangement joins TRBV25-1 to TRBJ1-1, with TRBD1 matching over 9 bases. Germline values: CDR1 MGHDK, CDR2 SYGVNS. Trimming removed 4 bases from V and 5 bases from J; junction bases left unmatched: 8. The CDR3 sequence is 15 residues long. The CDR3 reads CASSVIQGARTEAFF. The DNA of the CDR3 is TGTGCCAGCAGTGTGATACAGGGGGCAAGGACTGAAGCTTTCTTT.

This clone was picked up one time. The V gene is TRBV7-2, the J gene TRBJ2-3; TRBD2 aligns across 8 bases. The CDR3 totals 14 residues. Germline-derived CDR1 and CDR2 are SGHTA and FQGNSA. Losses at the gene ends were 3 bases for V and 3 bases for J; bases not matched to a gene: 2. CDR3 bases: TGTGCCAGCAGCTTGGGACTAGGTACAGATACGCAGTATTTT. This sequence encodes CASSLGLGTDTQYF. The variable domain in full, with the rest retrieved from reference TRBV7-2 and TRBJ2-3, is GAGVSQSPSNKVTEKGKDVELRCDPISGHTALYWYRQSLGQGLEFLIYFQGNSAPDKSGLPSDRFSAERTGGSVSTLTIQRTQQEDSAVYLCASSLGLGTDTQYFGPGTRLTVL.

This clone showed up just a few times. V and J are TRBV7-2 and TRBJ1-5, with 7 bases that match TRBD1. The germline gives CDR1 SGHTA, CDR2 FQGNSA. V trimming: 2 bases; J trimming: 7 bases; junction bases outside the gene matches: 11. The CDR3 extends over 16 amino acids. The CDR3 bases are TGTGCCAGCAGCTTATGGGGCAGGGGGTCGCAGCAGCCCCAGCATTTT. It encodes CASSLWGRGSQQPQHF.

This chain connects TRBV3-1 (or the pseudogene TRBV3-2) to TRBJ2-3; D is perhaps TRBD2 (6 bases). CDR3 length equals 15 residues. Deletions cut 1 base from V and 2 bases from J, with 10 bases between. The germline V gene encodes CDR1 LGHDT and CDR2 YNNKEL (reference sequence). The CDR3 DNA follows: TGTGCCAGCAGCCAAGGGCGGGGTCACACAGATACGCAGTATTTT. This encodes CASSQGRGHTDTQYF.

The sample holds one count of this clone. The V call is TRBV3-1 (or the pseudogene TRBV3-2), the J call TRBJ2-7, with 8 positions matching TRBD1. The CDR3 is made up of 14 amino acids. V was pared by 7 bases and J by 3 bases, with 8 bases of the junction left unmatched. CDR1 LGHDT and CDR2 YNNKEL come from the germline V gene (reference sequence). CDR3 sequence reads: CASTPGTGVYEQYF. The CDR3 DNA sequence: TGTGCCAGCACCCCCGGGACAGGAGTCTACGAGCAGTACTTC.

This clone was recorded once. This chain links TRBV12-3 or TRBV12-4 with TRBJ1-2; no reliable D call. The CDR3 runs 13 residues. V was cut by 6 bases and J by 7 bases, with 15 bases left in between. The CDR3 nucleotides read TGTGCCAGCAGCGCACGATGGCATATTGGCTACACCTTC. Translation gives CASSARWHIGYTF.

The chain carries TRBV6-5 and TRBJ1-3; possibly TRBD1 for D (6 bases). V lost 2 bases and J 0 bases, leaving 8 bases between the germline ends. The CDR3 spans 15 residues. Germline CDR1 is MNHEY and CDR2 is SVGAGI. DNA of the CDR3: TGTGCCAGCAGTTACACCAGGGGCTCTGGAAACACCATATATTTT. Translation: CASSYTRGSGNTIYF.

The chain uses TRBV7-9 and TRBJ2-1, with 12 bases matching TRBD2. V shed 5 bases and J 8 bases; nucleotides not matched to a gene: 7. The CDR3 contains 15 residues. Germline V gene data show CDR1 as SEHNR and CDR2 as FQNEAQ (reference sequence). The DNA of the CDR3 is TGTGCCAGCAGCAGACCTAGCGGGGGGGCGTATGAGCAGTTCTTC. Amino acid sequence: CASSRPSGGAYEQFF.

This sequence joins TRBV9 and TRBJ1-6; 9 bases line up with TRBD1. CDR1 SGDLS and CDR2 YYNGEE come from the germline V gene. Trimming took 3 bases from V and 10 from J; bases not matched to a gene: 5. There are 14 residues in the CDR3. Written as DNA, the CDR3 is TGTGCCAGCAGCGGGGGGACAGGGAACTCACCCCTCCACTTT. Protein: CASSGGTGNSPLHF. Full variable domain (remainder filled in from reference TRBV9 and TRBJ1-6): DSGVTQTPKHLITATGQRVTLRCSPRSGDLSVYWYQQSLDQGLQFLIQYYNGEERAKGNILERFSAQQFPDLHSELNLSSLELGDSALYFCASSGGTGNSPLHFGNGTRLTVT.

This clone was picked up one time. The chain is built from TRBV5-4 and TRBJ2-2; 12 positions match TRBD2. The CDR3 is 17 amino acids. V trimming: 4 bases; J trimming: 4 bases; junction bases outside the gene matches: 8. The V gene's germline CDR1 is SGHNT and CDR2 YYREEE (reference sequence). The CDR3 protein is CASSVELAGGRTGELFF. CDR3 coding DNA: TGTGCCAGCAGCGTGGAGCTAGCGGGGGGGCGCACCGGGGAGCTGTTTTTT.

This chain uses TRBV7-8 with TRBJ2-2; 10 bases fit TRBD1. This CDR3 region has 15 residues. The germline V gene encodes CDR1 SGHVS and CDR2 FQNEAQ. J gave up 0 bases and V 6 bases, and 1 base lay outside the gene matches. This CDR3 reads CASRGQGTNTGELFF. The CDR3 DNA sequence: TGTGCCAGCAGGGGACAGGGGACGAACACCGGGGAGCTGTTTTTT.

The CDR3 DNA is TGTGCCAGCTCACCAATTGCGGAGAAGTGGGGGGAGCTGTTTTTT. It is translated as CASSPIAEKWGELFF. The chain has TRBV18 and TRBJ2-2, with D unresolved. This CDR3 has 15 amino acids. V dropped 2 bases and J dropped 8 bases, with 15 bases sitting between them. Germline CDR1 KGHSH, CDR2 LQKENI.

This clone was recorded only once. Written as DNA, the CDR3 is TGTGCCAGTAGACTAGGTTCATGGCAGCCCCAGCATTTT. It codes for CASRLGSWQPQHF. This chain connects TRBV19 to TRBJ1-5, with D unresolved. V dropped 6 bases and J dropped 7 bases, with 13 bases sitting between them. The germline V gene encodes CDR1 LNHDA and CDR2 SQIVND (reference sequence). The CDR3 is 13 amino acids.